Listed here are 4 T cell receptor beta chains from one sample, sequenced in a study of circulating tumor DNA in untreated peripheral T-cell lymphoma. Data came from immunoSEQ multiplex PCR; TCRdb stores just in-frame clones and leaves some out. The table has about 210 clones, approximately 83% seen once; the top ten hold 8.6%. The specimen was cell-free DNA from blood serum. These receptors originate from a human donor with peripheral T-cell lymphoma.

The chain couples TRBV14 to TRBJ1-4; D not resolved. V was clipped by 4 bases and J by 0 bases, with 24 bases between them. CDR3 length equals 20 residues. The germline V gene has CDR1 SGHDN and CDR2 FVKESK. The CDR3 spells CASSRLDERRSLSTNEKLFF. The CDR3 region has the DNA TGTGCCAGCAGCCGTCTTGACGAACGGCGGAGCCTTTCAACTAATGAAAAACTGTTTTTT.

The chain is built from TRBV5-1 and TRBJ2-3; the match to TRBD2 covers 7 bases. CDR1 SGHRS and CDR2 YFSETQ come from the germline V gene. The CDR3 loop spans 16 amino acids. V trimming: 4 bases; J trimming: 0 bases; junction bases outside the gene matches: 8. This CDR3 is CASSLAGTTSTDTQYF. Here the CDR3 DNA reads TGCGCCAGCAGCCTTGCCGGGACTACCAGCACAGATACGCAGTATTTT.

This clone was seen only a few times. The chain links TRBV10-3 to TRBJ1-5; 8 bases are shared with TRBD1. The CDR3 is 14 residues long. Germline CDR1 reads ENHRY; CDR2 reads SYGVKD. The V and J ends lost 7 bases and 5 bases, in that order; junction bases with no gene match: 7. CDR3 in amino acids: CAIKETGEDQPQHF. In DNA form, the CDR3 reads TGTGCCATCAAGGAGACAGGGGAGGATCAGCCCCAGCATTTT.

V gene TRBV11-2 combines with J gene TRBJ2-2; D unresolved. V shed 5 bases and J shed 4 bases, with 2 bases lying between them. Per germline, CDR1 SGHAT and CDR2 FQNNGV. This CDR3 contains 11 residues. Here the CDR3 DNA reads TGTGCCAGCAGCGCCACCGGGGAGCTGTTTTTT. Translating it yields CASSATGELFF.